This TCR beta chain emerged from a study of blood T cells in healthy people across ages. Using a J-beta primer mix together with a sample-barcoded 5' primer, a second PCR was run for about 6 to 12 cycles. One entry per CDR3 protein, called by TCRdb with MiXCR from the 5' RACE reads. The repertoire includes fewer than 1.5 million distinct CDR3 sequences, around 42% of them detected once, and roughly 7.9% sits in the top ten. Trimming took 4 bases from V and 6 from J; bases not matched to a gene: 6. The CDR3 consists of 17 residues. The germline V gene has CDR1 ENHRY and CDR2 SYGVKD. Of note for this clonotype: Its target is not known.

The study, taken as a whole, reports: Across the age range, TCR beta diversity per million T cells fell in a roughly linear way.

This chain links TRBV10-3 with TRBJ2-1, with 16 nucleotides matching TRBD2. The receptor was derived from a woman aged 18 to 35 in good health. The sample consisted of blood. For the CDR3, the DNA is TGTGCCATCAGTGTACCGGGACTAGCGGGGGGGCGCAATGAGCAGTTCTTC. This sequence encodes CAISVPGLAGGRNEQFF.